This T cell receptor (beta chain) was identified during a study of blood T cell repertoires in COVID-19. For the study at large: COVID-19 samples, acute and convalescent, were from the United States, Italy and Spain.

The CDR3 covers 15 residues. V lost 2 bases, J lost 10 bases, and 7 bases stayed unmatched. Germline V gene lookup returns CDR1 SGHTA and CDR2 FQGNSA. Method: immunoSEQ multiplex PCR; TCRdb's copy keeps in-frame clones and lacks some. This sample has roughly 74,000 clones, with 88% found just once. The V gene is TRBV7-2, the J gene TRBJ1-6; 8 positions agree with TRBD1. Material for sequencing was peripheral blood. This TCR came from an elderly woman with active or convalescent COVID-19. As DNA, the CDR3 is TGTGCCAGCAGCTTACAAGGACAGGGTACCTCACCCCTCCACTTT. The encoded protein is CASSLQGQGTSPLHF.